These 26 T cell receptor beta chains came from one sample sequenced in a study of vaccination effects on CD4 cells after COVID-19. Assay used: immunoSEQ multiplex PCR; TCRdb lists only in-frame clones, some missing. The sample has 30,000 to 40,000 clones; around 70% are singletons. ViraFEST expansion of antigen-specific CD4+ T cells with viral peptide pools preceded sequencing. The authors isolated CD4+ T cells after around 11 days of culture. Each participant received a vaccine that was either BNT162b2 or mRNA-1273, given as two doses. The antigens for these receptors are not known. Source: CD4+ T cells from PBMCs cultured with HCoV-229E spike peptides, taken after COVID-19 vaccination. These receptors came from a human donor who received a COVID-19 vaccine.

The chain is built from TRBV27 and TRBJ2-7, with a possible D match to TRBD2 (7 bases). Germline CDR1 MNHEY, CDR2 SMNVEV (reference sequence). CDR3 length: 15 residues. Trimming took 5 bases from V and 7 from J, leaving 21 bases between them. CDR3 DNA: TGTGCCAGCAGTAGGGGGTCGCGGGGGACGGGGGAGCAGTACTTC. As protein: CASSRGSRGTGEQYF.

The chain links TRBV29-1 to TRBJ1-4; D gene uncertain. Germline lookup yields CDR1 SQVTM and CDR2 ANQGSEA. The CDR3 has 11 amino acids. Trimming pared 6 bases from V and 7 bases from J, leaving 9 bases between. The CDR3 coding sequence is TGCAGCGTGAACTCCGGTGAAAAACTGTTTTTT. Its protein product is CSVNSGEKLFF.

Written as DNA, the CDR3 is TGTGCCAGCAGCTTAAGAACTAGCGGGAGCAACACCGGGGAGCTGTTTTTT. Protein sequence: CASSLRTSGSNTGELFF. The V gene is TRBV13, the J gene TRBJ2-2, with TRBD2 identical over 11 bases. There are 17 residues in the CDR3. Germline assignment: CDR1 PRHDT and CDR2 FYEKMQ (reference sequence). V gave up 2 bases and J gave up 2 bases; unmatched junction bases: 4.

This clone was seen just once. The J gene is TRBJ2-3, the V gene TRBV7-9, with D maybe TRBD2 (5 bases). The CDR3 has 15 residues. V was shortened by 2 bases and J by 0 bases, with 9 bases between the two germline ends. The germline V gene encodes CDR1 SEHNR and CDR2 FQNEAQ (reference sequence). CDR3 nucleotides: TGTGCCAGCAGCTTAATTGCGGGCAGCACAGATACGCAGTATTTT. Translated: CASSLIAGSTDTQYF.

The gene calls are TRBV7-9 and TRBJ1-1, with TRBD1 as a possible D gene (5 bases). The ends were cut back, 4 bases at V and 3 bases at J, with 6 bases in the middle. This CDR3 region has 12 residues. The V gene's germline CDR1 is SEHNR and CDR2 FQNEAQ (reference sequence). The CDR3 protein is CASSWDDTEAFF. As DNA, the CDR3 is TGTGCCAGCAGCTGGGACGACACTGAAGCTTTCTTT.

This clone was seen more than once but under ten times. The V call is TRBV30, the J call TRBJ1-2; D gene uncertain. The germline gives CDR1 GTSNPN, CDR2 SVGIG (reference sequence). Trimming removed 5 bases at V and 3 bases at J, with 19 bases between. The CDR3 length is 15 residues. CDR3 region: CAWRSWGGLDYGYTF. CDR3 bases: TGTGCCTGGCGGTCTTGGGGAGGGTTAGACTATGGCTACACCTTC.

This clone was observed a few times. The V call is TRBV3-1 (or the pseudogene TRBV3-2), the J call TRBJ2-1; D is undetermined. The V gene lost 0 bases and the J gene lost 15 bases, with 18 bases spanning the gap. There are 14 residues in the CDR3. Germline assignment: CDR1 LGHDT and CDR2 YNNKEL (reference sequence). Written as DNA, the CDR3 is TGTGCCAGCAGCCAAGATCTGTCTTGGGCCCCGGTGTTCTTC. Translation: CASSQDLSWAPVFF.

The chain combines TRBV7-2 with TRBJ2-7; D is possibly TRBD2 (7 bases). This CDR3 contains 17 residues. With 2 bases removed from V and 2 bases from J, the gap between germline ends came to 19 bases. CDR1 and CDR2 (germline): SGHTA, FQGNSA. The CDR3 loop reads CASSLKEGGDFPYEQYF. The CDR3 nucleotides read TGTGCCAGCAGCTTAAAGGAGGGGGGGGACTTTCCCTACGAGCAGTACTTC.

The V call is TRBV14, the J call TRBJ1-1, with D maybe TRBD1 (5 bases). Trimming took 3 bases from V and 3 from J, leaving 20 bases between them. The germline V gene has CDR1 SGHDN and CDR2 FVKESK. CDR3 length: 17 amino acids. CDR3 residues: CASSHLGDGWRDTEAFF. CDR3 in DNA: TGTGCCAGCAGCCACCTAGGGGACGGCTGGAGGGACACTGAAGCTTTCTTT. The variable domain in full, with the rest retrieved from reference TRBV14 and TRBJ1-1, is EAGVTQFPSHSVIEKGQTVTLRCDPISGHDNLYWYRRVMGKEIKFLLHFVKESKQDESGMPNNRFLAERTGGTYSTLKVQPAELEDSGVYFCASSHLGDGWRDTEAFFGQGTRLTVV.

This clone was found once. The V and J genes are TRBV6-4 and TRBJ1-1; TRBD1 might be the D (5 bases). The CDR3 contains 16 residues. The V gene's germline CDR1 is MRHNA and CDR2 SNTAGT. Trimming shortened V by 6 bases and J by 1 base, and 18 bases separated the two germline ends. The CDR3 here is CASSRTPGGANTEAFF. In DNA, the CDR3 is TGTGCCAGCAGCAGGACCCCAGGAGGGGCGAACACTGAAGCTTTCTTT.

The CDR3 region is CATRARFGGTDTQYF. CDR3 nucleotides: TGTGCCACCAGGGCCCGCTTTGGGGGCACAGATACGCAGTATTTT. The chain couples TRBV24-1 to TRBJ2-3; no reliable D call. Germline CDR1 and CDR2: KGHDR and SFDVKD. Trimming removed 7 bases from V and 1 base from J, with 14 bases in between. CDR3 size: 15 residues.

This chain joins TRBV18 and TRBJ1-2; maybe TRBD1 (6 bases). The CDR3 has 16 amino acids. Germline V gene lookup returns CDR1 KGHSH and CDR2 LQKENI. V was cut by 2 bases and J by 4 bases, with 17 bases left in between. The CDR3 protein is CASSPSGGLEGYGYTF. The CDR3 DNA follows: TGTGCCAGCTCACCATCGGGGGGGCTTGAAGGCTATGGCTACACCTTC. The full variable domain, completed using reference TRBV18 and TRBJ1-2, is NAGVMQNPRHLVRRRGQEARLRCSPMKGHSHVYWYRQLPEEGLKFMVYLQKENIIDESGMPKERFSAEFPKEGPSILRIQQVVRGDSAAYFCASSPSGGLEGYGYTFGSGTRLTVV.

V usage is TRBV18 and J usage is TRBJ2-2; 9 nucleotides match TRBD2. The CDR3 is 14 amino acids. J was trimmed by 5 bases and V by 5 bases; bases with no gene match: 3. Germline loops: CDR1 KGHSH, CDR2 LQKENI. The CDR3 coding sequence is TGTGCCAGCTCATCAACTAGCGGGACCGGGGAGCTGTTTTTT. It encodes CASSSTSGTGELFF.

The CDR3: CSASVSTGARDGYTF. In nucleotides, the CDR3 is TGCAGTGCTAGTGTCTCGACAGGGGCGAGAGATGGCTACACCTTC. The chain joins TRBV20-1 to TRBJ1-2; 8 bases are shared with TRBD1. The V segment lost 3 bases and the J segment 6 bases; nucleotides outside the gene matches: 12. Germline V gene sequence: CDR1 DFQATT, CDR2 SNEGSKA (reference sequence). The CDR3 has 15 amino acids.

CDR3 amino acids: CASSQEQGARIAFF. For the CDR3, the DNA is TGTGCCAGCAGCCAAGAACAGGGGGCGCGGATAGCTTTCTTT. The gene calls are TRBV3-1 (or the pseudogene TRBV3-2) and TRBJ1-1, with 9 nucleotides matching TRBD1. The V gene end was trimmed by 0 bases and the J gene end by 10 bases; junction bases not matched to a gene: 6. The CDR3 consists of 14 residues. Germline CDR1 is LGHDT and CDR2 is YNNKEL (reference sequence).

The chain recombines TRBV27 with TRBJ1-1; D not certain. Per the germline V gene, CDR1 is MNHEY and CDR2 is SMNVEV (reference sequence). CDR3 length equals 13 residues. The germline V and J ends were trimmed by 7 bases and 5 bases, with 14 bases remaining between them. CDR3 sequence (DNA): TGTGCCAGCAAGTATACCATGTCTACTGAAGCTTTCTTT. Its translation: CASKYTMSTEAFF.

This clone was counted between two and nine times. The chain employs TRBV18 and TRBJ2-7; no clear D. Deletions cut 2 bases from V and 5 bases from J, with 7 bases between. Germline CDR1 KGHSH, CDR2 LQKENI. There are 12 residues in the CDR3. In nucleotides, the CDR3 is TGTGCCAGCTCACCAAGCGCAGACGAGCAGTACTTC. Residues: CASSPSADEQYF.

This sequence joins TRBV6-2 or TRBV6-3 and TRBJ2-7; TRBD1 aligns across 9 bases. V was pared by 6 bases and J by 6 bases, with 12 bases of the junction left unmatched. The CDR3 consists of 15 residues. Looked up from germline, CDR1 is MNHEY and CDR2 is SVGEGT. CDR3 sequence: CASSSTGGGGGEQYF. CDR3 in DNA: TGTGCCAGCAGCTCAACAGGGGGCGGAGGTGGCGAGCAGTACTTC.

The J gene is TRBJ2-1, the V gene TRBV9; maybe TRBD1 (5 bases). The CDR3 length is 15 residues. Trimming removed 2 bases from V and 6 bases from J, with 15 bases in between. In germline, CDR1 is SGDLS, CDR2 YYNGEE. CDR3 in amino acids: CASSVPTARSNEQFF. The CDR3 bases are TGTGCCAGCAGCGTCCCGACAGCGAGGAGCAATGAGCAGTTCTTC.

The gene calls are TRBV18 and TRBJ2-5; D might be TRBD2 (5 bases). CDR1 is KGHSH and CDR2 is LQKENI in the germline V gene. The V and J ends lost 3 bases and 2 bases respectively, with 10 bases between them. The CDR3 extends over 14 amino acids. CDR3 DNA: TGTGCCAGCTCACCCAGCGGAACTCAAGAGACCCAGTACTTC. It yields the protein CASSPSGTQETQYF.

This rearrangement joins TRBV18 to TRBJ1-4, with 8 bases identical to TRBD1. CDR3 length equals 15 residues. V trimming: 3 bases; J trimming: 5 bases; junction bases outside the gene matches: 5. Germline lookup yields CDR1 KGHSH and CDR2 LQKENI. The CDR3 nucleotides read TGTGCCAGCTCACCCGGGACAGGAATGAATGAAAAACTGTTTTTT. As protein: CASSPGTGMNEKLFF. Using reference TRBV18 and TRBJ1-4 for the parts outside the CDR3, the full variable domain is NAGVMQNPRHLVRRRGQEARLRCSPMKGHSHVYWYRQLPEEGLKFMVYLQKENIIDESGMPKERFSAEFPKEGPSILRIQQVVRGDSAAYFCASSPGTGMNEKLFFGSGTQLSVL.

This chain uses TRBV9 with TRBJ1-5; D unresolved. The V gene lost 3 bases and the J gene lost 1 base, with 11 bases spanning the gap. The CDR3 spans 15 residues. Germline V CDR1 and CDR2: SGDLS, YYNGEE. The CDR3 loop reads CASSAGRSSNQPQHF. CDR3 bases: TGTGCCAGCAGCGCGGGTCGATCAAGCAATCAGCCCCAGCATTTT.

This chain joins TRBV19 and TRBJ1-1; D remains ambiguous. Trimming stripped 10 bases from V and 4 bases from J, with 13 bases between. Germline CDR1 is LNHDA and CDR2 is SQIVND (reference sequence). This CDR3 comprises 12 residues. CDR3 region: CATSKRGTEAFF. Here the CDR3 DNA reads TGTGCCACCTCGAAAAGAGGCACTGAAGCTTTCTTT.

This sequence joins TRBV6-1 and TRBJ2-1; 8 bases are a match to TRBD2. The CDR3 consists of 16 residues. The ends lost 4 bases at V and 7 bases at J; junction bases unmatched: 12. Germline V gene data show CDR1 as MNHNS and CDR2 as SASEGT. CDR3: CASSGTAGVRVNEQFF. DNA for the CDR3: TGTGCCAGCAGTGGGACAGCGGGAGTTCGTGTTAATGAGCAGTTCTTC.

The table lists this clone with a count of one. V is TRBV7-8 and J is TRBJ2-1, with D tentatively TRBD2 (6 bases). The V and J ends lost 4 bases and 1 base respectively, with 17 bases between them. Germline V lookup: CDR1 SGHVS, CDR2 FQNEAQ. The CDR3 consists of 17 residues. The CDR3 coding sequence is TGTGCCAGCAGCTCAGGTAATCTAGCGCTATCCTACAATGAGCAGTTCTTC. It translates to CASSSGNLALSYNEQFF.

J is TRBJ2-5 and V is TRBV5-4, with D tentatively TRBD1 or TRBD2 (5 bases each). V gave up 0 bases and J gave up 5 bases, with 14 bases separating them. The CDR3 runs to 15 residues. Looked up from germline, CDR1 is SGHNT and CDR2 is YYREEE (reference sequence). DNA of the CDR3: TGTGCCAGCAGCTTGGCCAGGGAGACGTGGGAGACCCAGTACTTC. Translating it yields CASSLARETWETQYF.